The source of this T cell receptor (beta chain) is a study of T cell repertoires and HLA-DP antigens. The germline V and J ends were trimmed by 4 bases and 4 bases, with 11 bases remaining between them. This CDR3 region has 15 residues. The germline V gene encodes CDR1 SGHTA and CDR2 FQGNSA. The repertoire was sequenced with immunoSEQ multiplex PCR; TCRdb's copy has only in-frame clones and lacks some. The sample lists almost 90,000 clones; roughly 86% were seen once. Details on this clone: As yet, its antigen is unknown.

The V call is TRBV7-2, the J call TRBJ1-6; D not resolved. The sequence derives from a man aged 50 to 60 in good health and CMV-seronegative. The sequencing input was CD4+ T cells from PBMCs. DNA for the CDR3: TGTGCCAGCAGCTCCGGCGCGGGTTATAATTCACCCCTCCACTTT. It is translated as CASSSGAGYNSPLHF.